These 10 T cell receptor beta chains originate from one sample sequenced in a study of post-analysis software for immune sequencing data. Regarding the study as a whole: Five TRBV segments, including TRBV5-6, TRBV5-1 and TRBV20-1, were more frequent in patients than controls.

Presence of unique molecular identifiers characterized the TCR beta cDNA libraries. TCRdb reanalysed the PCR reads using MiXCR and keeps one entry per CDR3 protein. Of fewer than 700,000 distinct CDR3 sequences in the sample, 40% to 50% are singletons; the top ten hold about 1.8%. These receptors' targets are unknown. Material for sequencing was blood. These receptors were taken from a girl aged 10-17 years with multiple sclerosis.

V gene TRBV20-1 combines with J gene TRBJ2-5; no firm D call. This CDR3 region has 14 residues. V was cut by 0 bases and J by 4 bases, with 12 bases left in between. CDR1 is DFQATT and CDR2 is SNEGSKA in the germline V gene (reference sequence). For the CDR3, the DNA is TGCAGTGCTAGAGATCGAACAGTGGGAGAGACCCAGTACTTC. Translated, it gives CSARDRTVGETQYF.

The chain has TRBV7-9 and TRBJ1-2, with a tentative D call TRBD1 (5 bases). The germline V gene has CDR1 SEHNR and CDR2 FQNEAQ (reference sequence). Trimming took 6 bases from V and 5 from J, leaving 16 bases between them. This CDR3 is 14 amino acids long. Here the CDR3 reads CASRLGRPGYGYTF. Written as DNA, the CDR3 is TGTGCCAGCAGGTTGGGACGACCCGGGTATGGCTACACCTTC.

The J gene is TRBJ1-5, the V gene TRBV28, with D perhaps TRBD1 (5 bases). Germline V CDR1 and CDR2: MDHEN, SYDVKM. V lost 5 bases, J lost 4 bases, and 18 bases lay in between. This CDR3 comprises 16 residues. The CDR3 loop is CASSPRDFSFNQPQHF. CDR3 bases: TGTGCCAGCAGTCCGAGGGACTTCTCGTTTAATCAGCCCCAGCATTTT.

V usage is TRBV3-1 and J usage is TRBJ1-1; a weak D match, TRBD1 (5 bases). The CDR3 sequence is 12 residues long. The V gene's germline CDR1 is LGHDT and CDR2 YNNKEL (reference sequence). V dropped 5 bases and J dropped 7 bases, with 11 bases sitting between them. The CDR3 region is CASSDPGDEAFF. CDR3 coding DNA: TGTGCCAGCAGCGATCCGGGGGATGAAGCTTTCTTT.

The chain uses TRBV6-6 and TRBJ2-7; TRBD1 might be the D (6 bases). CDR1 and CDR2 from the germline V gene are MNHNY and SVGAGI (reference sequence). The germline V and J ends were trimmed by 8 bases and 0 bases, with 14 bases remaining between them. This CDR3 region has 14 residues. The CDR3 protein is CASSAQGISYEQYF. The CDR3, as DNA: TGTGCCAGCTCTGCACAGGGCATCTCCTACGAGCAGTACTTC.

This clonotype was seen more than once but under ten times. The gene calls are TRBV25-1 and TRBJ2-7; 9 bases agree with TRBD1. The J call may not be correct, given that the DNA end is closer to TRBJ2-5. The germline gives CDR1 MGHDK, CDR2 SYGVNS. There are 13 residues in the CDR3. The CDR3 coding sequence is TGTGCCAGCACCTACAGGGGGCGGGAGACCCAGTACTTC. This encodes CASTYRGRETQYF.

The DNA for the CDR3 is TGCAGTGCTAGTTTGCGGACAGGTAGTCTCTACGAGCAGTACTTC. Amino acids: CSASLRTGSLYEQYF. The J gene is TRBJ2-7, the V gene TRBV20-1; TRBD1 agrees at 7 bases. Losses at the gene ends were 3 bases for V and 3 bases for J; bases not matched to a gene: 11. Germline V gene sequence: CDR1 DFQATT, CDR2 SNEGSKA (reference sequence). The CDR3 loop spans 15 amino acids.

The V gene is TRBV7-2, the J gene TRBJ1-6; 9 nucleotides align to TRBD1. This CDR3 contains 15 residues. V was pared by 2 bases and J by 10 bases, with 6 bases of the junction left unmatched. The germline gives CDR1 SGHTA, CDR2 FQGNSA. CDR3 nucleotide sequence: TGTGCCAGCAGCTTACTACAGGGGGCGCGGTCACCCCTCCACTTT. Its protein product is CASSLLQGARSPLHF.

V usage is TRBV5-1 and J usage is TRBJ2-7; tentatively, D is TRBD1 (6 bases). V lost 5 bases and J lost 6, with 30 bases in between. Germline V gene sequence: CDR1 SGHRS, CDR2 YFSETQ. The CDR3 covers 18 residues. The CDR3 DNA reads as TGCGCCAGCAGAAGAGGAAGGGAGACAGGTGCTATGTGGGGCGAGCAGTACTTC. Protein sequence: CASRRGRETGAMWGEQYF.

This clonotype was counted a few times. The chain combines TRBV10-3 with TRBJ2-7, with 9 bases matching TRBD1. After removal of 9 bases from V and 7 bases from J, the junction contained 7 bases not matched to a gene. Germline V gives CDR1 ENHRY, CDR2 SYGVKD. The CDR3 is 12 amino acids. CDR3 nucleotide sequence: TGTGCCATAACAGGGGGCTCGCGGGAGCAGTACTTC. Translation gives CAITGGSREQYF.